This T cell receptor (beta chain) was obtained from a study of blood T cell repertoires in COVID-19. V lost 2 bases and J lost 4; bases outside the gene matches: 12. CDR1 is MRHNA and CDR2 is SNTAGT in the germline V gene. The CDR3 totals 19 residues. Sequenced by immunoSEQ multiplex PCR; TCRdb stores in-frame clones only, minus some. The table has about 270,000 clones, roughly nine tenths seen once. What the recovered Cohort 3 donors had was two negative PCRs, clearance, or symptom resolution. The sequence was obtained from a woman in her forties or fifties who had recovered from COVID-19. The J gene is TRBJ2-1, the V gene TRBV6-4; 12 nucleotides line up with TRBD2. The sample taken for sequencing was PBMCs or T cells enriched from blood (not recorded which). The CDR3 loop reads CASSDMALAGGISYNEQFF. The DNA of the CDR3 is TGTGCCAGCAGTGACATGGCGCTAGCGGGAGGGATCAGTTACAATGAGCAGTTCTTC.